Below are 26 T cell receptor beta chains sequenced from a single sample in a study of cytomegalovirus exposure and HLA in healthy donors. Both 60 Vbeta primers and 13 Jbeta primers went into the PCR. Measured with immunoSEQ multiplex PCR; TCRdb has only the in-frame clones, and not every one. The sample comprises 190,000 or so clones, roughly four fifths of which are singletons, and 1.6% rests with the top ten. Specimen: PBMCs. The origin of the receptors is a man aged 45-65 years in good health and CMV-seronegative.

The V and J genes are TRBV6-1 and TRBJ2-1; TRBD2 agrees at 9 bases. There are 15 residues in the CDR3. Germline V CDR1 and CDR2: MNHNS, SASEGT. Trimming took 4 bases from V and 6 from J; bases not matched to a gene: 7. CDR3 sequence (DNA): TGTGCCAGCAGTGGCGAGGGACTAGCCGTCAATGAGCAGTTCTTC. Encoded protein: CASSGEGLAVNEQFF.

This rearrangement joins TRBV18 to TRBJ2-3; D not resolved. The V gene lost 3 bases and the J gene lost 2 bases, with 12 bases spanning the gap. This CDR3 comprises 15 residues. Germline assignment: CDR1 KGHSH and CDR2 LQKENI. The CDR3 is CASSPARRDTDTQYF. For the CDR3, the DNA is TGTGCCAGCTCACCTGCGCGGAGAGACACAGATACGCAGTATTTT.

The chain is built from TRBV4-2 and TRBJ2-1, with 12 nucleotides matching TRBD2. CDR1 and CDR2 (germline): LGHNA, YNFKEQ. The CDR3 runs to 17 residues. J lost 3 bases, V lost 2 bases, and 5 bases had no gene match. The CDR3 DNA follows: TGTGCCAGCAGCCAACGGACTAGCGGGGAGATCTACAATGAGCAGTTCTTC. This translates into CASSQRTSGEIYNEQFF.

The rearrangement links TRBV6-1 to TRBJ2-1; TRBD2 matches 10 bases. Germline loops: CDR1 MNHNS, CDR2 SASEGT. J lost 9 bases, V lost 6 bases, and 5 bases had no gene match. There are 13 residues in the CDR3. The DNA for the CDR3 is TGTGCCAGCAGGGGACTAGCGACGTTTGAGCAGTTCTTC. This encodes CASRGLATFEQFF.

The chain recombines TRBV19 with TRBJ2-7; possible D gene TRBD1, 6 bases. Germline V gene lookup returns CDR1 LNHDA and CDR2 SQIVND (reference sequence). Trimming pared 6 bases from V and 4 bases from J, leaving 25 bases between. CDR3 length: 17 residues. CDR3: CASSDYGVRDTTYEQYF. For the CDR3, the DNA is TGTGCCAGTAGCGACTATGGGGTACGGGACACCACTTACGAGCAGTACTTC.

The chain recombines TRBV6-6 with TRBJ2-7; TRBD1 might be the D (6 bases). The V and J ends lost 4 bases and 0 bases respectively, with 10 bases between them. Looked up from germline, CDR1 is MNHNY and CDR2 is SVGAGI (reference sequence). CDR3 length: 14 amino acids. Here the CDR3 reads CASSSRDISYEQYF. In nucleotides, the CDR3 is TGTGCCAGCAGTTCCCGGGACATCTCCTACGAGCAGTACTTC.

Concerning this clone itself: Since the CDR3 does not end with the conserved phenylalanine or tryptophan, this likely comes from a read error. Because the CDR3's place on the DNA is in doubt, the DNA is left out and the CDR3 is given as listed by TCRdb. The rearrangement links TRBV7-9 to TRBJ1-3; the table names TRBD1, a call not compared with the DNA. 13 amino acids form the CDR3, both terminal residues included. Germline V lookup: CDR1 SEHNR, CDR2 FQNEAQ (reference sequence). CDR3 residues: CASSSTSRRGLSL.

This clone was recorded once. The V gene is TRBV7-6, the J gene TRBJ2-1; 7 positions agree with TRBD2. J lost 3 bases, V lost 3 bases, and 8 bases had no gene match. Germline assignment: CDR1 SGHVS and CDR2 FNYEAQ. There are 16 residues in the CDR3. This chain's CDR3 is CASSLRGGSGYNEQFF. The CDR3 DNA follows: TGTGCCAGCAGCTTGCGTGGCGGGAGTGGCTACAATGAGCAGTTCTTC.

The J gene is TRBJ2-7, the V gene TRBV7-2; D is possibly TRBD2 (5 bases). Germline CDR1 SGHTA, CDR2 FQGNSA. The CDR3 has 15 amino acids. The germline V and J ends were trimmed by 2 bases and 4 bases, with 15 bases remaining between them. CDR3 sequence reads: CASSLMLAGTYEQYF. In DNA form, the CDR3 reads TGTGCCAGCAGCTTAATGCTGGCGGGCACATACGAGCAGTACTTC.

The rearrangement joins TRBV5-1 to TRBJ2-7, with D perhaps matching TRBD1 (6 bases). The germline V and J ends were trimmed by 4 bases and 5 bases, with 10 bases remaining between them. The germline CDR1 and CDR2 sequences are SGHRS and YFSETQ. This CDR3 contains 12 residues. DNA of the CDR3: TGCGCCAGCAGCCAACAGGGCAACGAGCAGTACTTC. Protein product: CASSQQGNEQYF.

The J gene is TRBJ1-1, the V gene TRBV6-6, with unresolved D. Germline V lookup: CDR1 MNHNY, CDR2 SVGAGI (reference sequence). This CDR3 region has 13 residues. Trimming left V 6 bases short and J 3 bases short, with 11 bases between. The CDR3 here is CASRPVGDTEAFF. The DNA for the CDR3 is TGTGCCAGCAGGCCCGTCGGGGACACTGAAGCTTTCTTT.

CDR3 in DNA: TGTGCCAGCAGTCCCCTGGGGGGAGAGCAGTACTTC. Amino acid sequence: CASSPLGGEQYF. The rearrangement uses TRBV6-6 and TRBJ2-7; the D gene is possibly TRBD2 (6 bases). The germline V gene encodes CDR1 MNHNY and CDR2 SVGAGI (reference sequence). With 5 bases removed from V and 7 bases from J, the gap between germline ends came to 12 bases. The CDR3 loop spans 12 amino acids.

The V gene is TRBV29-1, the J gene TRBJ2-3; possible D gene TRBD1, 5 bases. Germline V gene data show CDR1 as SQVTM and CDR2 as ANQGSEA. V lost 6 bases to trimming and J lost 0 bases, with 10 bases between them. The CDR3 spans 13 residues. The CDR3 loop reads CSVETESTDTQYF. CDR3 DNA: TGCAGCGTAGAGACAGAGAGCACAGATACGCAGTATTTT.

The CDR3 sequence: CASVTSGTETQYF. In DNA, the CDR3 is TGTGCCAGCGTGACTAGCGGGACAGAGACCCAGTACTTC. The chain couples TRBV28 to TRBJ2-5; 11 bases match TRBD2. Trimming removed 8 bases from V and 4 bases from J; junction bases left unmatched: 3. This CDR3 is built from 13 residues. Germline V gene data show CDR1 as MDHEN and CDR2 as SYDVKM.

The J gene is TRBJ2-3, the V gene TRBV7-9; a possible D gene is TRBD2 (6 bases). The CDR3 has 16 residues. The V gene lost 6 bases and the J gene lost 6 bases, with 22 bases spanning the gap. Germline V gene lookup returns CDR1 SEHNR and CDR2 FQNEAQ (reference sequence). In DNA, the CDR3 is TGTGCCAGCAGTCCAGAGACTAGGCAAGGGGCGGATACGCAGTATTTT. Protein product: CASSPETRQGADTQYF.

As to this clone: A junction boundary mismatches the germline segment, possibly from a read error. The chain recombines TRBV7-9 with TRBJ1-1, with TRBD1 matching 7 bases. The germline V gene has CDR1 SEHNR and CDR2 FQNEAQ (reference sequence). There are 14 residues in the CDR3. The CDR3 DNA reads as TGTTCCAGCAGCTTAGAACCTCAGGGGGTTGAGGCTTTCTTT. This sequence encodes CSSSLEPQGVEAFF. Together with reference TRBV7-9 and TRBJ1-1, the CDR3 gives the full variable domain: DTGVSQNPRHKITKRGQNVTFRCDPISEHNRLYWYRQTLGQGPEFLTYFQNEAQLEKSRLLSDRFSAERPKGSFSTLEIQRTEQGDSAMYLCSSSLEPQGVEAFFGQGTRLTVV.

This chain joins TRBV2 and TRBJ2-7; D is unclear. The CDR3 length is 13 residues. Germline lookup yields CDR1 SNHLY and CDR2 FYNNEI. The V and J ends lost 4 bases and 0 bases respectively, with 7 bases between them. The CDR3 DNA follows: TGTGCCAGCAGTGTTCAGGTCTCCTACGAGCAGTACTTC. It yields the protein CASSVQVSYEQYF.

This rearrangement joins TRBV6-5 to TRBJ2-7, with 9 nucleotides matching TRBD2. The CDR3 covers 15 residues. Germline V gives CDR1 MNHEY, CDR2 SVGAGI. The V segment lost 6 bases and the J segment 4 bases; nucleotides outside the gene matches: 10. The CDR3 bases are TGTGCCAGCAGGCAGCGAGCGGGGGGACCTTACGAGCAGTACTTC. Protein: CASRQRAGGPYEQYF.

Turning to this clone: The junction departs from the called germline gene at one end, perhaps through a read error. The gene calls are TRBV7-7 and TRBJ2-5; TRBD1 is a possible D gene (6 bases). CDR1 is SSHAT and CDR2 is FNYEAQ in the germline V gene (reference sequence). The length of the CDR3 is 13 residues. CDR3 sequence reads: CASSLGGVETQYF. CDR3 nucleotide sequence: TGTGCTAGCAGCTTAGGGGGAGTGGAGACCCAGTACTTC.

The V call is TRBV30, the J call TRBJ2-7; D uncertain. Germline V gives CDR1 GTSNPN, CDR2 SVGIG (reference sequence). The CDR3 loop spans 11 amino acids. V dropped 3 bases and J dropped 4 bases, with 7 bases sitting between them. Here the CDR3 reads CAWRSVYEQYF. CDR3 nucleotide sequence: TGTGCCTGGAGGTCGGTATACGAGCAGTACTTC.

The chain combines TRBV7-3 with TRBJ2-2; D possibly corresponds to TRBD2 (5 bases). Germline CDR1 and CDR2: SGHTA and FQGTGA. This CDR3 has 18 residues. V was pared by 4 bases and J by 0 bases, with 18 bases between. CDR3 DNA sequence: TGTGCCAGCAGCTCCGGGAAAAGCAGTCCCGCGAACACCGGGGAGCTGTTTTTT. It codes for CASSSGKSSPANTGELFF. Drawing the rest from reference TRBV7-3 and TRBJ2-2, the complete variable domain is GAGVSQTPSNKVTEKGKYVELRCDPISGHTALYWYRQSLGQGPEFLIYFQGTGAADDSGLPNDRFFAVRPEGSVSTLKIQRTERGDSAVYLCASSSGKSSPANTGELFFGEGSRLTVL.

The V and J genes are TRBV9 and TRBJ2-1; D is perhaps TRBD2 (6 bases). This CDR3 has 15 amino acids. Trimming shortened V by 0 bases and J by 0 bases, and 7 bases separated the two germline ends. Germline V gene lookup returns CDR1 SGDLS and CDR2 YYNGEE. The CDR3 region has the DNA TGTGCCAGCAGCGTAGTCGGGAGCTCCTACAATGAGCAGTTCTTC. Its protein product is CASSVVGSSYNEQFF.

The gene calls are TRBV9 and TRBJ1-4; 7 positions match TRBD1. Unmatched junction bases numbered 11, after V lost 2 bases and J lost 4 bases. Germline V lookup: CDR1 SGDLS, CDR2 YYNGEE. There are 17 residues in the CDR3. The CDR3 reads CASSVAGRAGGNEKLFF. The CDR3 nucleotides read TGTGCCAGCAGCGTGGCCGGAAGGGCAGGGGGTAATGAAAAACTGTTTTTT.

This chain connects TRBV5-1 to TRBJ1-3; no clear D. The CDR3 has 17 residues. The germline V and J ends were trimmed by 4 bases and 4 bases, with 21 bases remaining between them. The V gene's germline CDR1 is SGHRS and CDR2 YFSETQ. DNA of the CDR3: TGCGCCAGCAGCAACCCCGTTTCGGGTTCGGCCGGAAACACCATATATTTT. Translated, it gives CASSNPVSGSAGNTIYF.

The chain couples TRBV6-5 to TRBJ2-1, with TRBD2 matching 9 bases. CDR3 length: 15 residues. Germline V gives CDR1 MNHEY, CDR2 SVGAGI. The ends lost 2 bases at V and 6 bases at J; junction bases unmatched: 5. Written as DNA, the CDR3 is TGTGCCAGCAGTTACAGCGGGAGGTTCGGCAATGAGCAGTTCTTC. Protein product: CASSYSGRFGNEQFF.

The chain uses TRBV19 and TRBJ2-6; 9 positions match TRBD1. This CDR3 region has 18 residues. V lost 4 bases, J lost 2 bases, and 9 bases stayed unmatched. Germline CDR1 reads LNHDA; CDR2 reads SQIVND (reference sequence). The CDR3 DNA follows: TGTGCCAGTAGTAGGGGGACAGGGAGTGGCACTGGGGCCAACGTCCTGACTTTC. The encoded protein is CASSRGTGSGTGANVLTF. The entire variable domain, with the rest obtained from reference TRBV19 and TRBJ2-6, is as follows: DGGITQSPKYLFRKEGQNVTLSCEQNLNHDAMYWYRQDPGQGLRLIYYSQIVNDFQKGDIAEGYSVSREKKESFPLTVTSAQKNPTAFYLCASSRGTGSGTGANVLTFGAGSRLTVL.